This T cell receptor beta chain was retrieved from a study of T cell repertoires in cytomegalovirus infection. One entry per CDR3 protein results from TCRdb running MiXCR on the reads. The sample lists hundreds of thousands of distinct CDR3 sequences; around 30% were seen once. Turning to this clonotype: As yet, its antigen is unknown.

The sequence came from a human donor in good health (CMV status not recorded). Some clones in this sample may be carry-over from other donors' samples. The sequenced sample was cultured PBMCs, obtained from culture after CMV antigen stimulation.

The CDR3 DNA sequence: TGTGCCAGCAGCCTCGTATCGGGAGAGAAGGATGAGCAGTTCTTC. It codes for CASSLVSGEKDEQFF. The V and J genes are TRBV7-9 and TRBJ2-1; possible D gene TRBD2, 6 bases. V lost 5 bases to trimming and J lost 8 bases, with 19 bases between them. CDR3 length: 15 residues. CDR1 SEHNR and CDR2 FQNEAQ come from the germline V gene (reference sequence).